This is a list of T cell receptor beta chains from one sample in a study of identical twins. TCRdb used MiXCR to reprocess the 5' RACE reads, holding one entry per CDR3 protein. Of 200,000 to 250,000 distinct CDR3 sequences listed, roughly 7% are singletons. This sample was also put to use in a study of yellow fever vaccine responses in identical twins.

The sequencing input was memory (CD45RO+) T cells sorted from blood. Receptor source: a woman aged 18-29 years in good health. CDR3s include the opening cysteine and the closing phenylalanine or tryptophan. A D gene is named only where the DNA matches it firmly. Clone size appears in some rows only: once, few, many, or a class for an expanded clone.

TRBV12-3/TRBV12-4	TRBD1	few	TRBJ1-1	TGTGCCAGCAGTCCGGGGGGGGGGCGGACAGGGCTGGTTGAAGCTTTCTTT	CASSPGGGRTGLVEAFF
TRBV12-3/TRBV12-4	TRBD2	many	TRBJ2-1	TGTGCCAGCACTAGAGGGGCGGGAGTGGGCAATGAGCAGTTCTTC	CASTRGAGVGNEQFF
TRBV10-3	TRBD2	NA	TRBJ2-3	TGTGCCATCAGTGAGGCTAGCGGATACACAGATACGCAGTATTTT	CAISEASGYTDTQYF
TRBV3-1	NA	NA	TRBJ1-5	TGTGCCAGCAGCCAAGGACAGGTAGGAGGTCAGCCCCAGCATTTT	CASSQGQVGGQPQHF
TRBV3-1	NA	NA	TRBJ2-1	TGTGCCAGCAGCCTCAAGAGGAATTACAATGAGCAGTTCTTC	CASSLKRNYNEQFF
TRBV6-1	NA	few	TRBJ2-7	TGTGCCAGCAGCCCCGGTGAGTCGTACGAGCAGTACTTC	CASSPGESYEQYF
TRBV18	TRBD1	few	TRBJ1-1	TGTGCCAGCTCACCTCGACAGGGACTAATGAACACTGAAGCTTTCTTT	CASSPRQGLMNTEAFF
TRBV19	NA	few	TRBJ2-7	TGTGCCAGTAGTATAGGATCTAGCTACGAGCAGTACTTC	CASSIGSSYEQYF
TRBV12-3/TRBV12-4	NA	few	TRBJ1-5	TGTGCCAGCAGTTTACGGCAGGGACTCCTAAGCAATCAGCCCCAGCATTTT	CASSLRQGLLSNQPQHF
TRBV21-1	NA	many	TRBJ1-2	TGTGCCAGCAGCCGGGGACCGGTGACTAACTATGGCTACACCTTC	CASSRGPVTNYGYTF
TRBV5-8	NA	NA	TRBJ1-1	TGTGCCAGCAGCTGGGCAGTAAGCATCCAGACGTCTGAAGCTTTCTTT	CASSWAVSIQTSEAFF
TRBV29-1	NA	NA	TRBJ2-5	TGCAGCGTTATCCTGGGGACCCAGTACTTC	CSVILGTQYF
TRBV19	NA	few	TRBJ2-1	TGTGCCAGTAGAAAACGGGGACACCAGGGATCGAGCTCCTACAATGAGCAGTTCTTC	CASRKRGHQGSSSYNEQFF
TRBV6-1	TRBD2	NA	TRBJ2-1	TGTGCCAGCAGTGAAAATAGCGGGAGATACAATGAGCAGTTCTTC	CASSENSGRYNEQFF
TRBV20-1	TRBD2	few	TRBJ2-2	TGCAGTGCTAGGAATGCGGGAGGGCGGACCGGGGAGCTGTTTTTT	CSARNAGGRTGELFF
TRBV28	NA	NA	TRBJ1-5	TGTGCCAGCAGACAAGGGACGGCCGGCCAGCCCCAGCATTTT	CASRQGTAGQPQHF
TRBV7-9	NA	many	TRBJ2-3	TGTGCCAGCAGCCCAATAGCGGGACAGACAGATACGCAGTATTTT	CASSPIAGQTDTQYF
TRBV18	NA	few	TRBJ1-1	TGTGCCAGCTCACCACACACATTAGACACGGGGACTGAAGCTTTCTTT	CASSPHTLDTGTEAFF
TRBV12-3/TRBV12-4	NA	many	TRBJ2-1	TGTGCCAGCAGTTTATTTGGCGGATTGAGCTCCTACAATGAGCAGTTCTTC	CASSLFGGLSSYNEQFF
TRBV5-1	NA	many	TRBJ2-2	TGCGCCAGCAGCCCGGGTGACAGGATTAACGGGGAGCTGTTTTTT	CASSPGDRINGELFF
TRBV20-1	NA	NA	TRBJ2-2	TGCAGTGCTAGAGCACATTTGGGCGCCGGGGAGCTGTTTTTT	CSARAHLGAGELFF
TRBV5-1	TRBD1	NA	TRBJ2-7	TGCGCCAGCAGCTTCAGACAGGGGCTCTACGAGCAGTACTTC	CASSFRQGLYEQYF
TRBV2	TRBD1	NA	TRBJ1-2	TGTGCCAGCAGTGGTGAGACAGGGGACTATGGCTACACCTTC	CASSGETGDYGYTF
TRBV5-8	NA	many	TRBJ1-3	TGTGCCAGCAGCTTTGCAGGGTTCGGAAACACCATATATTTT	CASSFAGFGNTIYF
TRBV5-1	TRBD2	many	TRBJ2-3	TGCGCCAGCAGCTTGGGGACTAGCGGCATCACAGATACGCAGTATTTT	CASSLGTSGITDTQYF
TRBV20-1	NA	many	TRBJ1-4	TGCAGTGCTAGGCCGTCCAATTACGCGGGAGCGAGTGAAAAACTGTTTTTT	CSARPSNYAGASEKLFF
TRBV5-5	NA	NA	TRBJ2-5	TGTGCCAGCAGCTTGGCGGGCTGGTCAGGGAAACAAGAGACCCAGTACTTC	CASSLAGWSGKQETQYF
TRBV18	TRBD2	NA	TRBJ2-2	TGTGCCAGCTCACCACCGGCTAGCGGGAGCTCTGGGGAGCTGTTTTTT	CASSPPASGSSGELFF
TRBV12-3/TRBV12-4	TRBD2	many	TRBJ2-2	TGTGCCAGCAGTTGGGGGGGGAAACGAACAAGGAGCGGGGAGCTGTTTTTT	CASSWGGKRTRSGELFF
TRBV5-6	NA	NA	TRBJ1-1	TGTGCCAGCAGCTTGGGACCTGGACAGATTACTGAAGCTTTCTTT	CASSLGPGQITEAFF
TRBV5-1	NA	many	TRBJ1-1	TGCGCCAGCAGCTTTTCCGGTATGAACACTGAAGCTTTCTTT	CASSFSGMNTEAFF
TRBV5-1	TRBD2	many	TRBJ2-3	TGCGCCAGCAGCTTGGGACTAGCGGGAGCAGATACGCAGTATTTT	CASSLGLAGADTQYF
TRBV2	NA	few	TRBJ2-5	TGTGCCAGCACTTTAGGACAGGAGACCCAGTACTTC	CASTLGQETQYF
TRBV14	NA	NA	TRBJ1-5	TGTGCCAGCAGCCAAGCCGAGGTGGGCAATCAGCCCCAGCATTTT	CASSQAEVGNQPQHF